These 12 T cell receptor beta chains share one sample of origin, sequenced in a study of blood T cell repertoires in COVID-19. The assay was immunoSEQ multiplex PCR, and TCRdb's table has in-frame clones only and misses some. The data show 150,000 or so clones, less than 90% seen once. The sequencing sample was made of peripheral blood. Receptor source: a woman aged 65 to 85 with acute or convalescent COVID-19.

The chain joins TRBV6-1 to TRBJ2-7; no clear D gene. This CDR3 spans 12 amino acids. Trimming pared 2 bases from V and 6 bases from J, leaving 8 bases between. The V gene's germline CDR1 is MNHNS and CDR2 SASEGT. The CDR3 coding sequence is TGTGCCAGCAGTGAATCCAGCGTCGAGCAGTACTTC. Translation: CASSESSVEQYF.

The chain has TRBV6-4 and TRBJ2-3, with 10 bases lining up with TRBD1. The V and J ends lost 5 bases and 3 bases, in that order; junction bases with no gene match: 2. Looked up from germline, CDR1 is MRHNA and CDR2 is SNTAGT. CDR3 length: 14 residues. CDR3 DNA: TGTGCCAGCAGTCCGGACAGGGGGACAGATACGCAGTATTTT. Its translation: CASSPDRGTDTQYF.

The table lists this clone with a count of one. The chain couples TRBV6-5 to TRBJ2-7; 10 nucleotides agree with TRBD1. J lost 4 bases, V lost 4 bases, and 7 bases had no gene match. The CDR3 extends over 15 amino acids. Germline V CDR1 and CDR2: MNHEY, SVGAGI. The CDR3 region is CASSWSGTGDYEQYF. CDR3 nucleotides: TGTGCCAGCAGTTGGTCCGGGACAGGGGATTACGAGCAGTACTTC.

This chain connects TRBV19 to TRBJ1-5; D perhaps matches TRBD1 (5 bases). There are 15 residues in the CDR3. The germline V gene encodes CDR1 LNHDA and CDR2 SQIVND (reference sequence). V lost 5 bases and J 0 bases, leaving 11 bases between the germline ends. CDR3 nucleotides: TGTGCCAGTAGTTTACAGGATTATAGCAATCAGCCCCAGCATTTT. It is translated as CASSLQDYSNQPQHF.

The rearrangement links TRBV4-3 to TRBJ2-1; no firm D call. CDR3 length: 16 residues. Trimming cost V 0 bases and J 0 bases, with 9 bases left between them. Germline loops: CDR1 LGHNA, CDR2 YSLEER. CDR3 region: CASSQDRGLSYNEQFF. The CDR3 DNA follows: TGCGCCAGCAGCCAAGACAGAGGTCTCTCCTACAATGAGCAGTTCTTC.

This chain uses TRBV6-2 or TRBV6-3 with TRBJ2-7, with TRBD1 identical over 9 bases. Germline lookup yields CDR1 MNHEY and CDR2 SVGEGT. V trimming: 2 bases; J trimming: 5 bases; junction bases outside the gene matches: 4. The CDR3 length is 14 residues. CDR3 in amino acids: CASSYPDRGNEQYF. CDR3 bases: TGTGCCAGCAGTTACCCTGACAGGGGGAACGAGCAGTACTTC.

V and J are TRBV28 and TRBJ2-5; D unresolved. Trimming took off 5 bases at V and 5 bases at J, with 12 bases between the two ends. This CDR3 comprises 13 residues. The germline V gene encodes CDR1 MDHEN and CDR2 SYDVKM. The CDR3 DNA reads TGTGCCAGCAGTCCCCACCCAGGCGAGACCCAGTACTTC. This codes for CASSPHPGETQYF.

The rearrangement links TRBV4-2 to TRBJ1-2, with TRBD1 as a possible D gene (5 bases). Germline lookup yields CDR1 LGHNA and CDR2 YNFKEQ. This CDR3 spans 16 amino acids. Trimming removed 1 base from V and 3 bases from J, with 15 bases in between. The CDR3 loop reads CASSQATGGIYYGYTF. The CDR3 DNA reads TGTGCCAGCAGCCAAGCGACGGGGGGGATATACTATGGCTACACCTTC.

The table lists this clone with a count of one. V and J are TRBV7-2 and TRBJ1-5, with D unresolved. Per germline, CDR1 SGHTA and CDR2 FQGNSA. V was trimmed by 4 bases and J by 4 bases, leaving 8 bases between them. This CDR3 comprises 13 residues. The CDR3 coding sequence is TGTGCCAGCAGCTCCCAGGAAAATCAGCCCCAGCATTTT. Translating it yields CASSSQENQPQHF.

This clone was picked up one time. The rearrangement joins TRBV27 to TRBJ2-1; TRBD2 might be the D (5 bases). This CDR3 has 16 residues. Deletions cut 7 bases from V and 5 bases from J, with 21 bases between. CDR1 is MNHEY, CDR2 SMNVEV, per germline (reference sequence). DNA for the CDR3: TGTGCCAGCACCCATTCCGGAAAGAGGGCTCACAATGAGCAGTTCTTC. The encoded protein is CASTHSGKRAHNEQFF.

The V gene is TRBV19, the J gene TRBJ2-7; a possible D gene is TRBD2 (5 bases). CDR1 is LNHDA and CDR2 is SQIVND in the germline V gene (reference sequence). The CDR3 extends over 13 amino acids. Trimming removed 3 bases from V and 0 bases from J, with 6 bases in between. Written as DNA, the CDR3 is TGTGCCAGTAGTATCCGGGACTCCTACGAGCAGTACTTC. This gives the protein CASSIRDSYEQYF.

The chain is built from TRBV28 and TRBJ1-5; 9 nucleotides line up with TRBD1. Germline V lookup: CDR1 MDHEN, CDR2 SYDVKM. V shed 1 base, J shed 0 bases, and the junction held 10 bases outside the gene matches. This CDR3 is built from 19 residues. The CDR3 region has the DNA TGTGCCAGCAGTTTATTTTGGGGACAGGGATCGGTTAGCAATCAGCCCCAGCATTTT. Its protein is CASSLFWGQGSVSNQPQHF.